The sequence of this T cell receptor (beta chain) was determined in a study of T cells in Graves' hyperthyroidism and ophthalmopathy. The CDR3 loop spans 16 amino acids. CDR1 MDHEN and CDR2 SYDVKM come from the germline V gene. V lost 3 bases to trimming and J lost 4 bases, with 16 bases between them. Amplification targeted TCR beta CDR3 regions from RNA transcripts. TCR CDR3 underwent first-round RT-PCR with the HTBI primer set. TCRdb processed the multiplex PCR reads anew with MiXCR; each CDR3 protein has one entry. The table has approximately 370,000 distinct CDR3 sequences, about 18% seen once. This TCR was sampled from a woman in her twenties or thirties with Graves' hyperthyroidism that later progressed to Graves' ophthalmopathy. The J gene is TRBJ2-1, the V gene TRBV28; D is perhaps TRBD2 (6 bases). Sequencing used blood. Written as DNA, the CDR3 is TGTGCCAGCAGTTTCCGGTCGGTTGGGGGGTACAATGAGCAGTTCTTC. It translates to CASSFRSVGGYNEQFF.